Shown below are 16 T cell receptor beta chains from a single sample sequenced in a study of T cell clonotyping in hematopoietic cell transplantation (dated by TCRdb to about 2021). Libraries were prepared through the immunoSEQ multiplex PCR assay. The immuneACCESS repertoire file appears here via TCRdb, limited to in-frame rearrangements. These files lack a portion of the clones; in checked studies, under half of the deficit traces to unresolved V genes, and the cause of the others is not known. In this sample the table shows about 16,000 clones, around 71% of which occur a single time. 8% to 10% of the sample is held by the ten biggest clonotypes. The material sequenced was peripheral blood mononuclear cells. These receptors were taken from a woman aged 55-69 years in good health. Some clones in this sample may be carry-over from other donors' samples.

The sample holds a few counts of this clone. This chain connects TRBV5-1 to TRBJ1-4; TRBD1 matches 8 bases. CDR3 length: 14 amino acids. Germline assignment: CDR1 SGHRS and CDR2 YFSETQ. J gave up 8 bases and V 0 bases, and 3 bases lay outside the gene matches. Here the CDR3 DNA reads TGCGCCAGCAGCTTGGGGACAGGGTCCGAAAAACTGTTTTTT. Translated, it gives CASSLGTGSEKLFF.

V usage is TRBV27 and J usage is TRBJ1-1, with D tentatively TRBD1 (5 bases). V was cut by 2 bases and J by 7 bases, with 8 bases left in between. The CDR3 is 12 residues long. The germline gives CDR1 MNHEY, CDR2 SMNVEV (reference sequence). CDR3 in DNA: TGTGCCAGCAGTTTAAGAACAGGTGAAGCTTTCTTT. Its protein product is CASSLRTGEAFF.

The chain has TRBV6-5 and TRBJ1-5, with 10 positions matching TRBD1. With 5 bases clipped from V and 7 bases from J, the junction kept 8 bases outside the gene matches. The CDR3 runs to 15 residues. Germline CDR1 is MNHEY and CDR2 is SVGAGI. The CDR3 coding sequence is TGTGCCAGCAGTCGAGAGACAGGGGGCGTCCAGCCCCAGCATTTT. This gives the protein CASSRETGGVQPQHF.

This clone has only a few counts. The germline gene is not matched at one end of the junction; a read error may be the cause. The rearrangement joins TRBV25-1 to TRBJ1-1; D is ambiguous. Germline assignment: CDR1 MGHDK and CDR2 SYGVNS. The CDR3 has 13 amino acids. CDR3 sequence (DNA): TGTGCCAGCCGGAATCAGGAGAACACTGAGGCTTTCTTT. Protein sequence: CASRNQENTEAFF.

The genes are TRBV4-1 and TRBJ1-2, with 10 bases matching TRBD1. CDR3 length: 19 residues. Germline V gene data show CDR1 as MGHRA and CDR2 as YSYEKL. The trim removed 3 bases at V and 4 bases at J, leaving 17 bases unmatched. In nucleotides, the CDR3 is TGCGCCAGCAGCCAGGGGACCGGGACAGGGGCCCTTACCCTCTATGGCTACACCTTC. Its translation is CASSQGTGTGALTLYGYTF.

CDR3 coding DNA: TGTGCCAGCAGCATAACAGGGGGCAGGGATCAGCCCCAGCATTTT. Its protein product is CASSITGGRDQPQHF. This chain uses TRBV5-6 with TRBJ1-5, with 9 bases identical to TRBD1. Germline loops: CDR1 SGHDT, CDR2 YYEEEE. Losses at the gene ends were 4 bases for V and 5 bases for J; bases not matched to a gene: 7. There are 15 residues in the CDR3.

CDR3 nucleotide sequence: TGTGCCAGCGCGACTAGAAGAGACACCGGGGAGCTGTTTTTT. This codes for CASATRRDTGELFF. The chain carries TRBV7-9 and TRBJ2-2; weak D call: TRBD2 (6 bases). Germline V CDR1 and CDR2: SEHNR, FQNEAQ (reference sequence). The V gene lost 8 bases and the J gene lost 3 bases, with 13 bases spanning the gap. The CDR3 spans 14 residues.

The chain uses TRBV28 and TRBJ2-5; 8 positions agree with TRBD2. J lost 4 bases, V lost 2 bases, and 6 bases had no gene match. Germline loops: CDR1 MDHEN, CDR2 SYDVKM. The CDR3 has 15 residues. Written as DNA, the CDR3 is TGTGCCAGCAGTTTAGAAGCGGGAGTCGGAGAGACCCAGTACTTC. Translating it yields CASSLEAGVGETQYF.

The chain couples TRBV27 to TRBJ1-5; D is possibly TRBD1 (6 bases). Germline V lookup: CDR1 MNHEY, CDR2 SMNVEV (reference sequence). The CDR3 loop spans 14 amino acids. Trimming left V 4 bases short and J 6 bases short, with 13 bases between. The CDR3 reads CASSWGAEGQPQHF. The CDR3 DNA sequence: TGTGCCAGCAGTTGGGGGGCGGAGGGTCAGCCCCAGCATTTT.

The chain carries TRBV29-1 and TRBJ2-7; 8 bases fit TRBD2. The CDR3 covers 14 residues. After removal of 3 bases from V and 0 bases from J, the junction contained 4 bases not matched to a gene. From germline, CDR1 is SQVTM and CDR2 ANQGSEA. The CDR3 DNA reads as TGCAGCGTTGAGCCCCTAGCGGGCTCCTACGAGCAGTACTTC. Its protein product is CSVEPLAGSYEQYF.

The V call is TRBV7-2, the J call TRBJ2-3; TRBD2 might be the D (6 bases). The germline CDR1 and CDR2 sequences are SGHTA and FQGNSA. This CDR3 is 14 amino acids long. The germline V and J ends were trimmed by 1 base and 8 bases, with 13 bases remaining between them. The CDR3 coding sequence is TGTGCCAGCAGCTTAGAACTGCGGGGAGCTACGCAGTATTTT. Its protein is CASSLELRGATQYF. The variable domain in full, completed from reference TRBV7-2 and TRBJ2-3, reads GAGVSQSPSNKVTEKGKDVELRCDPISGHTALYWYRQSLGQGLEFLIYFQGNSAPDKSGLPSDRFSAERTGGSVSTLTIQRTQQEDSAVYLCASSLELRGATQYFGPGTRLTVL.

This chain uses TRBV29-1 with TRBJ1-2; no definite D call. CDR1 is SQVTM, CDR2 ANQGSEA, per germline. The CDR3 covers 14 residues. V was clipped by 0 bases and J by 3 bases, with 11 bases between them. CDR3 residues: CSVEDRERYYGYTF. The CDR3 nucleotides read TGCAGCGTTGAAGATCGGGAGCGGTACTATGGCTACACCTTC.

J is TRBJ2-3 and V is TRBV28; D possibly corresponds to TRBD2 (6 bases). Germline assignment: CDR1 MDHEN and CDR2 SYDVKM. The CDR3 has 12 amino acids. Trimming shortened V by 10 bases and J by 6 bases, and 14 bases separated the two germline ends. The DNA of the CDR3 is TGTGCCACGACCCGGGGGTTGGATACGCAGTATTTT. Residues: CATTRGLDTQYF.

The V gene is TRBV5-1, the J gene TRBJ2-5; TRBD1 matches 8 bases. This CDR3 spans 14 amino acids. Germline lookup yields CDR1 SGHRS and CDR2 YFSETQ. J was trimmed by 5 bases and V by 6 bases; bases with no gene match: 9. CDR3 loop: CASTADRVRETQYF. The CDR3 DNA sequence: TGCGCCAGCACCGCGGACAGGGTCCGTGAGACCCAGTACTTC.

By frequency in the sample, this clone is medium-sized (0.01 to 0.1%). V is TRBV5-6 and J is TRBJ2-7; D gene ambiguous. Germline values: CDR1 SGHDT, CDR2 YYEEEE. The germline V and J ends were trimmed by 3 bases and 6 bases, with 7 bases remaining between them. CDR3 length: 11 amino acids. In nucleotides, the CDR3 is TGTGCCAGCAGCTGGAACAGCGAGCAGTACTTC. Translating it yields CASSWNSEQYF. The variable domain in full, completed from reference TRBV5-6 and TRBJ2-7, reads DAGVTQSPTHLIKTRGQQVTLRCSPKSGHDTVSWYQQALGQGPQFIFQYYEEEERQRGNFPDRFSGHQFPNYSSELNVNALLLGDSALYLCASSWNSEQYFGPGTRLTVT.

The V and J genes are TRBV4-3 and TRBJ2-1; unclear D gene. The V gene lost 0 bases and the J gene lost 3 bases, with 9 bases spanning the gap. The CDR3 is 15 amino acids. Per germline, CDR1 LGHNA and CDR2 YSLEER. Here the CDR3 reads CASSQEPSDYNEQFF. The CDR3 DNA sequence: TGCGCCAGCAGCCAAGAACCCAGCGACTACAATGAGCAGTTCTTC.